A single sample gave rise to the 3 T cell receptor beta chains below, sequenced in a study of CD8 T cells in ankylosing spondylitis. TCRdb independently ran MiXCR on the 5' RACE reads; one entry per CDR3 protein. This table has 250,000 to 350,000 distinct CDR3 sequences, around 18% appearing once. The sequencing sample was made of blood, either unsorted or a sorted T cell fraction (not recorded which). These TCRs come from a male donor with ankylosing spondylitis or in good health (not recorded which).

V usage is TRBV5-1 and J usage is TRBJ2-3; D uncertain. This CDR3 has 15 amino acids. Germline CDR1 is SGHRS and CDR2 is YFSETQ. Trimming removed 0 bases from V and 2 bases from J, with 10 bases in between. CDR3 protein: CASSLVVRPTDTQYF. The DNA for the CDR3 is TGCGCCAGCAGCTTGGTCGTCCGGCCCACAGATACGCAGTATTTT.

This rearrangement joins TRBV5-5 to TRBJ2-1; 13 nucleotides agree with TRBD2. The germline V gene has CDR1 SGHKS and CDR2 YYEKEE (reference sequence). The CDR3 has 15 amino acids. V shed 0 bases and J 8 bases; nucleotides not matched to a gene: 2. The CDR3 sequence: CASSLGTSGSYEQFF. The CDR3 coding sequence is TGTGCCAGCAGCTTGGGGACTAGCGGGAGTTATGAGCAGTTCTTC.

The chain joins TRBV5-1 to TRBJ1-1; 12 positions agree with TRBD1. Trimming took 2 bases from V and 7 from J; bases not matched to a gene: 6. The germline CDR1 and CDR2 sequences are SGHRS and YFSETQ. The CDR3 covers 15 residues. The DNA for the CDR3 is TGCGCCAGCAGCTTACCGGGACAGGGGGCAGATGAAGCTTTCTTT. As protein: CASSLPGQGADEAFF.